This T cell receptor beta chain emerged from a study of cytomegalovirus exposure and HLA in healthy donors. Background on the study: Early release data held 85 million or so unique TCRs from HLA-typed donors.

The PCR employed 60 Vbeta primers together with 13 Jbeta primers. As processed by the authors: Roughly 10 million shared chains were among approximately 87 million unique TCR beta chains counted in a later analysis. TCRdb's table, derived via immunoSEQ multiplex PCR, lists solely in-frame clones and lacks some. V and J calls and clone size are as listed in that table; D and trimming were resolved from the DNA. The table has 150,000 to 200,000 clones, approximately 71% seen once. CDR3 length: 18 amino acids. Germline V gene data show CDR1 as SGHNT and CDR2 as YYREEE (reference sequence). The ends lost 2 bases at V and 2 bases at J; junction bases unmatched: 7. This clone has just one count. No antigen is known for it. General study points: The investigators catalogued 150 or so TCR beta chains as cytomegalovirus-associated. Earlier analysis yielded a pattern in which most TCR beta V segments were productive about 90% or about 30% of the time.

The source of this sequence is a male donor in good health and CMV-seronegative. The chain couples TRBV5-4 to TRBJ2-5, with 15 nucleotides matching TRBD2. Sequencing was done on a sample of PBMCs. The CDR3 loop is CASSFSRTSGRAQETQYF. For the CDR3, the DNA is TGTGCCAGCAGCTTTAGCCGGACTAGCGGGAGGGCTCAAGAGACCCAGTACTTC. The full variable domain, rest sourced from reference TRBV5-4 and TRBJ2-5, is ETGVTQSPTHLIKTRGQQVTLRCSSQSGHNTVSWYQQALGQGPQFIFQYYREEENGRGNFPPRFSGLQFPNYSSELNVNALELDDSALYLCASSFSRTSGRAQETQYFGPGTRLLVL.